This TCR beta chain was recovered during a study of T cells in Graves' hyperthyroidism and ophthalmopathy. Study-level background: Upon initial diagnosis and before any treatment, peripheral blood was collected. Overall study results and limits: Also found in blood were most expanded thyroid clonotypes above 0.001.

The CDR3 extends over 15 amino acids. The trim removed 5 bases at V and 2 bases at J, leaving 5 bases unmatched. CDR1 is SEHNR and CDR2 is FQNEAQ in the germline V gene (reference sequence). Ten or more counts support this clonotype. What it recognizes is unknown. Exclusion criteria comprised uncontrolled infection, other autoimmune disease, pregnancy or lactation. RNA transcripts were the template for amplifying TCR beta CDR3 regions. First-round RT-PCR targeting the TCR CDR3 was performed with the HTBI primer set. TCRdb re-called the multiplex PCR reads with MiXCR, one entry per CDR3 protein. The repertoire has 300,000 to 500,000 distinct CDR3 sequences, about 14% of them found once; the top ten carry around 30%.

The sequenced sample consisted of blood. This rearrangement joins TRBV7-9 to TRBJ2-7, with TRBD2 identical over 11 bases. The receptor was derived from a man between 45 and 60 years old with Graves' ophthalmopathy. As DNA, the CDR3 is TGTGCCAGCAGCACGACTAGCGGGACAACCTACGAGCAGTACTTC. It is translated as CASSTTSGTTYEQYF.